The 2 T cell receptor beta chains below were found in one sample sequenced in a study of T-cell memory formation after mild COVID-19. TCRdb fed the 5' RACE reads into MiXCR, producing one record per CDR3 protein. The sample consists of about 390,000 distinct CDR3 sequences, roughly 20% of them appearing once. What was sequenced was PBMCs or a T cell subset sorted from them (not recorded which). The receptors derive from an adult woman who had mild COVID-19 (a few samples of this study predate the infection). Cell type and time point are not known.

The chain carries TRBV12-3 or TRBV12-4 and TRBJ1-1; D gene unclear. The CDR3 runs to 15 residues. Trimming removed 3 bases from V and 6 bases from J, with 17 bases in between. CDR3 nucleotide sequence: TGTGCCAGCAGTTTTTCGGGAGTGATAAGGTCTGAAGCTTTCTTT. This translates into CASSFSGVIRSEAFF.

Here the CDR3 DNA reads TGTGCCAGCGAGACAGGGGGCTATGGCTACACCTTC. The encoded protein is CASETGGYGYTF. The J gene is TRBJ1-2, the V gene TRBV9, with TRBD1 matching 9 bases. Germline values: CDR1 SGDLS, CDR2 YYNGEE. The CDR3 runs 12 residues. The junction had 2 bases not matched to a gene; V was cut back by 7 bases and J by 4 bases.